Presented here are 18 T cell receptor beta chains from one specimen sequenced in a study of a mutant IDH1 vaccine in newly diagnosed glioma. Profiling relied on immunoSEQ multiplex PCR, and the TCRdb table lists in-frame clones only, not all of them. The sample carries about 27,000 clones, 83% recorded once. Time point described: week 35, safety follow-up. The investigators gave 300 ug of mutant IDH1 20-mer peptide in each vaccine dose, together with topical imiquimod. Antigen specificity for these receptors is unknown. This material consisted of PBMCs, taken from a glioma patient whose treatment included an IDH1 peptide vaccine. Receptors originate from a man aged 25-45 years with glioma.

J is TRBJ1-2 and V is TRBV7-9; D remains ambiguous. This CDR3 region has 16 residues. CDR1 and CDR2 from the germline V gene are SEHNR and FQNEAQ (reference sequence). V lost 3 bases and J lost 8, with 22 bases in between. The CDR3 bases are TGTGCCAGCAGCTTCGGTGACCGATTAAGAGGCGAAGGCTACACCTTC. Encoded protein: CASSFGDRLRGEGYTF.

This chain joins TRBV5-5 and TRBJ1-4; tentatively, D is TRBD1 (5 bases). The V gene's germline CDR1 is SGHKS and CDR2 YYEKEE (reference sequence). The V gene lost 2 bases and the J gene lost 2 bases, with 13 bases spanning the gap. The CDR3 sequence is 16 residues long. CDR3 coding DNA: TGTGCCAGCAGCTTTGGGACGGCGGGGACTAATGAAAAACTGTTTTTT. Its translation is CASSFGTAGTNEKLFF.

CDR3 coding DNA: TGCGCCAGCAGCCTTCGGACAGGGGGGGCCACAGATACGCAGTATTTT. Translation: CASSLRTGGATDTQYF. This chain uses TRBV5-1 with TRBJ2-3; 10 nucleotides agree with TRBD1. This CDR3 is built from 16 residues. Looked up from germline, CDR1 is SGHRS and CDR2 is YFSETQ. J gave up 2 bases and V 4 bases, and 7 bases lay outside the gene matches.

This clone occurred once. The chain combines TRBV30 with TRBJ1-2, with TRBD1 as a possible D gene (6 bases). CDR1 is GTSNPN and CDR2 is SVGIG in the germline V gene (reference sequence). V lost 1 base, J lost 8 bases, and 11 bases lay in between. The CDR3 has 12 residues. The DNA of the CDR3 is TGTGCCTGGAGTGCCGGACAGATGGGCTACACCTTC. It encodes CAWSAGQMGYTF.

The rearrangement uses TRBV5-1 and TRBJ2-7; D gene uncertain. CDR1 and CDR2 from the germline V gene are SGHRS and YFSETQ. The V gene lost 0 bases and the J gene lost 2 bases, with 6 bases spanning the gap. The CDR3 is 13 amino acids. CDR3 nucleotides: TGCGCCAGCAGCTTGGGCAGGCCCTACGAGCAGTACTTC. Amino acid sequence: CASSLGRPYEQYF.

The V call is TRBV7-8, the J call TRBJ2-7; tentatively, D is TRBD1 (5 bases). The V end lost 5 bases, the J end lost 6 bases, and 20 bases lay between the germline ends. The CDR3 consists of 15 residues. Germline V lookup: CDR1 SGHVS, CDR2 FQNEAQ. CDR3 nucleotides: TGTGCCAGCAGCGTAACCAGGGATTCGGGCGGCGAGCAGTACTTC. Protein: CASSVTRDSGGEQYF. The full variable domain, completed using reference TRBV7-8 and TRBJ2-7, is GAGVSQSPRYKVAKRGQDVALRCDPISGHVSLFWYQQALGQGPEFLTYFQNEAQLDKSGLPSDRFFAERPEGSVSTLKIQRTQQEDSAVYLCASSVTRDSGGEQYFGPGTRLTVT.

This chain connects TRBV4-3 to TRBJ1-2; TRBD1 aligns across 9 bases. The CDR3 loop spans 16 amino acids. With 1 base clipped from V and 3 bases from J, the junction kept 6 bases outside the gene matches. The germline V gene has CDR1 LGHNA and CDR2 YSLEER. In DNA form, the CDR3 reads TGCGCCAGCAGCCAAGGACTTACAGGGGGCGACTATGGCTACACCTTC. It encodes CASSQGLTGGDYGYTF.

This sequence joins TRBV5-4 and TRBJ1-2; a possible D gene is TRBD1 (6 bases). The V end lost 2 bases, the J end lost 2 bases, and 13 bases lay between the germline ends. Germline lookup yields CDR1 SGHNT and CDR2 YYREEE (reference sequence). The CDR3 length is 15 residues. The DNA for the CDR3 is TGTGCCAGCAGCTTCCAGGGGACCACGAACTATGGCTACACCTTC. Amino acids: CASSFQGTTNYGYTF.

The chain is built from TRBV4-1 and TRBJ1-1; tentative D call: TRBD1 (5 bases). Trimming pared 3 bases from V and 1 base from J, leaving 12 bases between. This CDR3 has 15 residues. Germline assignment: CDR1 MGHRA and CDR2 YSYEKL. CDR3 in amino acids: CASSQLGTKNTEAFF. The CDR3 bases are TGCGCCAGCAGCCAGCTTGGGACGAAGAACACTGAAGCTTTCTTT.

This rearrangement joins TRBV5-1 to TRBJ2-3; 7 positions match TRBD1. The CDR3 is made up of 16 amino acids. J gave up 0 bases and V 3 bases, and 7 bases lay outside the gene matches. The germline V gene encodes CDR1 SGHRS and CDR2 YFSETQ. The CDR3 region has the DNA TGCGCCAGCAGCTACCACCCGGGACAGAGCACAGATACGCAGTATTTT. The encoded protein is CASSYHPGQSTDTQYF.

This clone was counted a few times. The gene calls are TRBV6-1 and TRBJ2-1; perhaps TRBD2 as D (5 bases). Trimming removed 4 bases at V and 12 bases at J, with 13 bases between. There are 12 residues in the CDR3. Germline lookup yields CDR1 MNHNS and CDR2 SASEGT. CDR3: CASSVAGQRQFF. The CDR3 nucleotides are TGTGCCAGCAGTGTGGCGGGTCAACGGCAGTTCTTC.

J is TRBJ1-1 and V is TRBV4-1, with D unresolved. The length of the CDR3 is 10 residues. V gave up 6 bases and J gave up 4 bases, with 3 bases separating them. CDR1 and CDR2 (germline): MGHRA, YSYEKL. CDR3 nucleotide sequence: TGCGCCAGCAGGGGCACTGAAGCTTTCTTT. Translated: CASRGTEAFF.

The J gene is TRBJ2-7, the V gene TRBV2; 9 nucleotides agree with TRBD1. The CDR3 contains 16 residues. V dropped 8 bases and J dropped 3; count of bases not matched to a gene: 14. CDR1 is SNHLY and CDR2 is FYNNEI in the germline V gene. CDR3 sequence: CASGGQGTGLYYEQYF. The CDR3 DNA reads TGTGCCAGCGGAGGACAGGGGACAGGCTTGTACTACGAGCAGTACTTC. The full variable domain, its missing parts supplied by reference TRBV2 and TRBJ2-7, is EPEVTQTPSHQVTQMGQEVILRCVPISNHLYFYWYRQILGQKVEFLVSFYNNEISEKSEIFDDQFSVERPDGSNFTLKIRSTKLEDSAMYFCASGGQGTGLYYEQYFGPGTRLTVT.

The rearrangement uses TRBV29-1 and TRBJ2-3; no reliable D call. Germline V gene lookup returns CDR1 SQVTM and CDR2 ANQGSEA. V was trimmed by 6 bases and J by 5 bases, leaving 0 bases between them. The CDR3 spans 8 residues. The CDR3 sequence: CSVDTQYF. DNA of the CDR3: TGCAGCGTAGATACGCAGTATTTT.

The J gene is TRBJ2-1, the V gene TRBV7-6; D not certain. V shed 1 base and J shed 3 bases, with 7 bases lying between them. This CDR3 is built from 14 residues. Germline V gene data show CDR1 as SGHVS and CDR2 as FNYEAQ. The CDR3 region has the DNA TGTGCCAGCAGCTTAGGGGCCAGCTACAATGAGCAGTTCTTC. Protein product: CASSLGASYNEQFF.

The CDR3 nucleotides are TGCGCCAGCAGCTTGGCGACTGGGGATTACGAGCAGTACTTC. Encoded protein: CASSLATGDYEQYF. The V and J genes are TRBV5-1 and TRBJ2-7; D gene ambiguous. Germline values: CDR1 SGHRS, CDR2 YFSETQ. The CDR3 length is 14 residues. Trimming pared 0 bases from V and 4 bases from J, leaving 11 bases between. The full variable domain, its missing parts supplied by reference TRBV5-1 and TRBJ2-7, is KAGVTQTPRYLIKTRGQQVTLSCSPISGHRSVSWYQQTPGQGLQFLFEYFSETQRNKGNFPGRFSGRQFSNSRSEMNVSTLELGDSALYLCASSLATGDYEQYFGPGTRLTVT.

The chain couples TRBV2 to TRBJ1-1; 9 bases are a match to TRBD1. J gave up 11 bases and V 5 bases, and 12 bases lay outside the gene matches. The germline CDR1 and CDR2 sequences are SNHLY and FYNNEI. The CDR3 runs to 14 residues. CDR3 in DNA: TGTGCCAGCAGTCTAGTCCCGGGACAGGGAGGGGCTTTCTTT. Its protein is CASSLVPGQGGAFF.

The gene calls are TRBV7-2 and TRBJ1-2, with 8 bases lining up with TRBD1. The CDR3 is 13 residues long. The V gene end was trimmed by 3 bases and the J gene end by 3 bases; junction bases not matched to a gene: 0. Germline CDR1 is SGHTA and CDR2 is FQGNSA. The DNA of the CDR3 is TGTGCCAGCAGCTTGGACAGGGACTATGGCTACACCTTC. Translation gives CASSLDRDYGYTF.